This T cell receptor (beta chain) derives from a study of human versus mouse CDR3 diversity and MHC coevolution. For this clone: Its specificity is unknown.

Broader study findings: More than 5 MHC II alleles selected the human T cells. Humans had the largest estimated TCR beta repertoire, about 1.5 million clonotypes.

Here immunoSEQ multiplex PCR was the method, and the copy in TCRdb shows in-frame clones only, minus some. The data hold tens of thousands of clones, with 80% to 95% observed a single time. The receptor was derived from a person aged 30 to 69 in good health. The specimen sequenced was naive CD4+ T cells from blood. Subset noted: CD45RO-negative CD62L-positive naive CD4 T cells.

The CDR3 nucleotides read TGTGCCAGCAGCCCGTTGCCGGCTAGCGGGAAAGGCAATGAGCAGTTCTTC. Protein: CASSPLPASGKGNEQFF. The V gene is TRBV7-3, the J gene TRBJ2-1, with 9 positions matching TRBD2. Germline loops: CDR1 SGHTA, CDR2 FQGTGA. The CDR3 contains 17 residues. J lost 6 bases, V lost 5 bases, and 14 bases had no gene match.